The rows below give T cell receptor beta chains drawn from one sample of a study of cytomegalovirus exposure and HLA in healthy donors. Clones were sequenced by immunoSEQ multiplex PCR, and TCRdb holds only the in-frame ones, with some missing. This repertoire comprises roughly 60,000 clones; its ten largest clones make up 3.6%. Input material: PBMCs. These receptors all stem from a woman aged 18-30 years in good health and CMV-seronegative. Each CDR3 is given with its conserved first and last residue. A D gene is named only where the DNA matches it firmly.

V gene: TRBV6-5; D gene: TRBD1; J gene: TRBJ1-2; CDR3 DNA: TGTGCCAGCAGTACCGGACAGGACCACTATGGCTACACCTTC; CDR3 protein: CASSTGQDHYGYTF
V gene: TRBV25-1; D gene: TRBD1; J gene: TRBJ1-1; CDR3 DNA: TGTGCCAGCAGCCCTACCCCAGGGGGGCGCGGGGCTGAAGCTTTCTTT; CDR3 protein: CASSPTPGGRGAEAFF
V gene: TRBV25-1; D gene: -; J gene: TRBJ1-2; CDR3 DNA: TGTGCCAGCAGTGACCGGACAGCCAACTATGGCTACACCTTC; CDR3 protein: CASSDRTANYGYTF
V gene: TRBV6-5; D gene: -; J gene: TRBJ1-1; CDR3 DNA: TGTGCCAGCAGCCAACGGGGGGGGCCTGAAGCTTTCTTT; CDR3 protein: CASSQRGGPEAFF
V gene: TRBV9; D gene: -; J gene: TRBJ2-7; CDR3 DNA: TGTGCCAGCAGCGCGGGGGTAACAGCTGAGCAGTACTTC; CDR3 protein: CASSAGVTAEQYF
V gene: TRBV19; D gene: -; J gene: TRBJ2-7; CDR3 DNA: TGTGCCAGTAGTATGCCGGGATGGGGCTACGAGCAGTACTTC; CDR3 protein: CASSMPGWGYEQYF
V gene: TRBV11-2; D gene: TRBD2; J gene: TRBJ2-1; CDR3 DNA: TGTGCCAGCAGCTTAGAGCGCGGGGGGGGCAATGAGCAGTTCTTC; CDR3 protein: CASSLERGGGNEQFF
V gene: TRBV5-1; D gene: TRBD1; J gene: TRBJ1-1; CDR3 DNA: TGCGCCAGCAGCTGGGACAGACCGAACACTGAAGCTTTCTTT; CDR3 protein: CASSWDRPNTEAFF
V gene: TRBV5-4; D gene: -; J gene: TRBJ2-7; CDR3 DNA: TGTGCCAGCAGCTCACTTAGGGAGACTGCCTACGAGCAGTACTTC; CDR3 protein: CASSSLRETAYEQYF
V gene: TRBV25-1; D gene: -; J gene: TRBJ1-1; CDR3 DNA: TGTGCCAGCAGTGTTCAGGGACTTACTGAAGCTTTCTTT; CDR3 protein: CASSVQGLTEAFF
V gene: TRBV6-5; D gene: TRBD1; J gene: TRBJ1-3; CDR3 DNA: TGTGCCAGCAGTAGGGACAGTGGAAACACCATATATTTT; CDR3 protein: CASSRDSGNTIYF
V gene: TRBV6-5; D gene: -; J gene: TRBJ1-2; CDR3 DNA: TGTGCCAGCAGCGCCGGTTTTACTAACGGCTACACCTTC; CDR3 protein: CASSAGFTNGYTF
V gene: TRBV7-3; D gene: TRBD2; J gene: TRBJ2-3; CDR3 DNA: TGTGCCAGCACCTGGACTAGCGGGGGCACAGATACGCAGTATTTT; CDR3 protein: CASTWTSGGTDTQYF
V gene: TRBV5-1; D gene: -; J gene: TRBJ1-1; CDR3 DNA: TGCGCCAGCAGCCATTGGACAGTTGGGGATGAAGCTTTCTTT; CDR3 protein: CASSHWTVGDEAFF
V gene: TRBV30; D gene: -; J gene: TRBJ1-6; CDR3 DNA: TGTGCCTGTGCGTTTGTATATTCACCCCTCCACTTT; CDR3 protein: CACAFVYSPLHF
V gene: TRBV9; D gene: -; J gene: TRBJ2-7; CDR3 DNA: TGTGCCAGCAGCGCCGGAGGACAGCAGAGTACCTACGAGCAGTACTTC; CDR3 protein: CASSAGGQQSTYEQYF
V gene: TRBV27; D gene: -; J gene: TRBJ2-1; CDR3 DNA: TGTGCCAGCAGTTTATCAAGGGGATACAATGAGCAGTTCTTC; CDR3 protein: CASSLSRGYNEQFF
V gene: TRBV7-3; D gene: TRBD1; J gene: TRBJ1-2; CDR3 DNA: TGTGCCAGCAGTCGACAGGGGGCGACCTATGGCTACACCTTC; CDR3 protein: CASSRQGATYGYTF
V gene: TRBV7-8; D gene: TRBD1; J gene: TRBJ1-2; CDR3 DNA: TGTGCCAGCAGCTTAGGGAACAGGGGGAACTATGGCTACACCTTC; CDR3 protein: CASSLGNRGNYGYTF
V gene: TRBV19; D gene: TRBD1; J gene: TRBJ1-2; CDR3 DNA: TGTGCCAGTAGTGTGGGACAGGGGGCTGGGGGCTACACCTTC; CDR3 protein: CASSVGQGAGGYTF
V gene: TRBV18; D gene: TRBD1; J gene: TRBJ1-2; CDR3 DNA: TGTGCCAGCTCAAGCGACAGGGCTGGAGGCTACACCTTC; CDR3 protein: CASSSDRAGGYTF
V gene: TRBV5-1; D gene: -; J gene: TRBJ1-1; CDR3 DNA: TGCGCCAGCAGCATAACACTGAACACTGAAGCTTTCTTT; CDR3 protein: CASSITLNTEAFF
V gene: TRBV7-7; D gene: -; J gene: TRBJ1-5; CDR3 DNA: TGTGCTAGCAGCCACCCCCTGACAGAGTTTGGGCAGCCCCAGCATTTT; CDR3 protein: CASSHPLTEFGQPQHF
V gene: TRBV28; D gene: TRBD1; J gene: TRBJ1-2; CDR3 DNA: TGTGCCAGCACCTCGACAGGGAACTTCTATGGCTACACCTTC; CDR3 protein: CASTSTGNFYGYTF
V gene: TRBV27; D gene: -; J gene: TRBJ2-7; CDR3 DNA: TGTGCCAGCGGAAGGTCGGGGGTCCACGAGCAGTACTTC; CDR3 protein: CASGRSGVHEQYF
V gene: TRBV4-1; D gene: TRBD1; J gene: TRBJ1-1; CDR3 DNA: TGCGCCAGCAGCCAAGGACAGGGCACTGAAGCTTTCTTT; CDR3 protein: CASSQGQGTEAFF
V gene: TRBV11-3; D gene: TRBD1; J gene: TRBJ1-1; CDR3 DNA: TGTGCCAGCAGCCGAGGGACAGGCGCCTTTGAAGCTTTCTTT; CDR3 protein: CASSRGTGAFEAFF
V gene: TRBV29-1; D gene: TRBD1; J gene: TRBJ1-2; CDR3 DNA: TGCAGCGTCGCCGGGACAGCTAAAGCCTCTGGCTACACCTTC; CDR3 protein: CSVAGTAKASGYTF
V gene: TRBV29-1; D gene: -; J gene: TRBJ1-5; CDR3 DNA: TGCAGCGTAGGGGTAGCAGGTCAGCCCCAGCATTTT; CDR3 protein: CSVGVAGQPQHF
V gene: TRBV9; D gene: -; J gene: TRBJ2-3; CDR3 DNA: TGTGCCAGCAGCGCTGGAGTATCGGCGCAGTATTTT; CDR3 protein: CASSAGVSAQYF
V gene: TRBV6-5; D gene: -; J gene: TRBJ1-1; CDR3 DNA: TGTGCCAGCAGTTACGCGGGCACGTTCCTCACTGAAGCTTTCTTT; CDR3 protein: CASSYAGTFLTEAFF
V gene: TRBV6-4; D gene: TRBD1; J gene: TRBJ1-2; CDR3 DNA: TGTGCCAGCGGGAAGGACAGGAGGTCAGCGGGTCCCTATGGCTACACCTTC; CDR3 protein: CASGKDRRSAGPYGYTF
V gene: TRBV4-2; D gene: -; J gene: TRBJ1-5; CDR3 DNA: TGTGCCAGCAGCCAAGATTTGGCAGGGGCAGATCAGCCCCAGCATTTT; CDR3 protein: CASSQDLAGADQPQHF
V gene: TRBV11-2; D gene: -; J gene: TRBJ2-3; CDR3 DNA: TGTGCCAGCAGCTTCCTCTGGGGCCAGAGCACAGATACGCAGTATTTT; CDR3 protein: CASSFLWGQSTDTQYF
V gene: TRBV5-1; D gene: -; J gene: TRBJ1-1; CDR3 DNA: TGCGCCAGCAGCTGGGTGGGGCGGGATGGCCCTGAAGCTTTCTTT; CDR3 protein: CASSWVGRDGPEAFF
V gene: TRBV6-5; D gene: -; J gene: TRBJ2-3; CDR3 DNA: TGTGCCAGCAGTCTTATAGGGGCTAGCACAGATACGCAGTATTTT; CDR3 protein: CASSLIGASTDTQYF
V gene: TRBV6-1; D gene: TRBD1; J gene: TRBJ2-5; CDR3 DNA: TGTGCCAGCAGTGAAAGGAGGGCAGGGGGCGAAGGAGAGACCCAGTACTTC; CDR3 protein: CASSERRAGGEGETQYF